This entry concerns a single T cell receptor (beta chain). At one boundary the junction diverges from the germline segment, which might be a read error. The data are from a study of tumor-infiltrating lymphocytes in primary liver carcinoma. The source material, 20-30 mg of unsorted bulk tissue, was used to co-extract RNA and DNA. The input was around 500 ng total RNA; TCR beta cDNA was made from it with a constant-region primer. A slightly modified ARM-PCR protocol with three nested multiplex PCR rounds produced these TCR beta libraries. A C-beta reverse primer and TRBV1-TRBV30 forward primers served in each of the first two PCR rounds, at 9 to 11 cycles apiece. Each CDR3 protein gets one entry after TCRdb re-called the multiplex PCR reads with MiXCR. There are 60,000 to 90,000 distinct CDR3 sequences in the sample; 60% to 80% occur only once, and around a quarter lies in the top ten. There are 15 residues in the CDR3. From germline, CDR1 is MGHRA and CDR2 YSYEKL.

The V gene is TRBV4-1, the J gene TRBJ1-5; 8 nucleotides line up with TRBD1. The origin of this receptor is a man aged 35-49 years with primary liver carcinoma and hepatitis B virus infection. Sequencing input: liver tumor tissue from sampling region 4. As for subset: tumor region T4, right-lateral pole. The CDR3 loop is CVSSQAQGDNHLQHF. The CDR3 nucleotides read TGCGTCAGCAGCCAAGCACAGGGGGACAATCATCTCCAGCATTTT.